This T cell receptor (beta chain) stems from a study of radiation and T cells in renal cell carcinoma (dated by TCRdb to the early 2020s). General notes on the study: Samples came from a clinical trial, in which primary renal cell carcinomas received 15 Gy stereotactic body radiation therapy followed by nephrectomy 4 weeks later. In total, roughly 53 samples underwent TCR beta sequencing: 25 or so tumors plus 27 peripheral blood samples. In the 45 to 65 samples combined, around 3.9 million unique CDR3 nucleotide sequences were found, encoding approximately 2,800,000 unique CDR3 amino acid sequences. Overall study results and their limits: Because pretreatment tumor biopsies were not available, the study could not determine whether clonotypes were already present within the tumor at baseline. An increase in top tumor clonotypes in blood was observed from baseline to 2 weeks post-radiation, followed by contraction by 4 weeks, which was taken to suggest transient expansion of tumor-resident clones. Tracking of blood repertoire dynamics stopped at roughly four weeks after treatment, with no follow-up past that point. Effects of radiation dose or scheduling on the TCR repertoire could not be addressed with the single-armed trial design.

Note on this clone: The specificity of this receptor is unknown. No much larger clone exists at a distance of one base, and base qualities are not known.

The sample's time point label is to be understood as: baseline pretreatment blood. Explained via the paper, the treatment or condition label denotes: 15 Gy SBRT to primary tumor, nephrectomy 4 weeks later. To follow tumor-enriched clonotypes, peripheral blood was collected serially from radiation-treated patients at baseline and again at 2 weeks and 4 weeks after SBRT. All patients had renal cell carcinoma with clear cell pathology. The QIAamp DNA Blood Mini Kit (Qiagen) was used to prepare genomic DNA for TCR sequencing. The analyses included only samples that passed all quality control checks. Following the manufacturer's recommendations, the immunoSEQ kit was used to generate TCR beta libraries from genomic DNA. For library preparation, a first multiplex PCR was performed with proprietary primers, followed by a second PCR in which unique barcodes were added, and bead cleanups were performed after each round. A kit-provided positive control reaction and a negative control reaction were included in every sample batch. The final libraries were assessed on an Agilent 4200 TapeStation D1000 ScreenTape, pooled by volume, and quantified by qPCR. Sequencing ran on an Illumina NextSeq500 with a MidOutput 150-cycle cartridge, using 156 Read1 and 15 Index1 cycles with kit custom primers. The pooled library was loaded at around 0.98 pM, with a roughly 18% PhiX control spiked in. Regarding the original processing steps: The vendor-processed data were analyzed in R, and a clonotype was defined as all T cells that share the same CDR3 nucleotide sequence. For clone abundance analyses, frequencies were normalized to the 10,000 most abundant clones in each sample. Public T cell clones, which averaged fewer than five per sample, were removed prior to analysis. A difference in abundance of at least 32-fold between compartments was used to define tumor-enriched and baseline blood-enriched clonotypes. Clonotypes expanded or contracted between blood time points were identified with a beta-binomial differential abundance model. Similarity between tumor and blood repertoires was quantified using the Baroni-Urbani and Buser coefficient, and groups were compared with two-tailed Wilcoxon tests in R. TCRdb carries this immuneACCESS record with in-frame sequences only. Its versions omit some clonotypes, under half of them owing to an unresolved V gene in the studies checked, with the rest unexplained. The V and J calls and clone size are taken from that table; D and trimming were inferred from the DNA. This sample comprises 95,000 to 150,000 clones, roughly 85% of them detected only once. The top ten hold around 3% of the sample.

For CDR1 and CDR2, the germline V gene lists SNHLY and FYNNEI. The trim is 2 bases for V and 8 bases for J, with a gap of 4 bases between the germline ends. Spanning cysteine to phenylalanine, the CDR3 consists of 12 amino acids. Just the 36-base CDR3 DNA is kept, in frame starting at base 1. The sample here was blood, taken from a patient whose treatment included radiotherapy and nephrectomy. Recombination linked TRBV2 to TRBJ1-6; there is no confident call for the D gene. The clonotype originates from a woman between 55 and 75 years old with renal cell carcinoma. The nucleotides are TGTGCCAGCAGTGAATCCTATTCACCCCTCCACTTT. This codes for CASSESYSPLHF.